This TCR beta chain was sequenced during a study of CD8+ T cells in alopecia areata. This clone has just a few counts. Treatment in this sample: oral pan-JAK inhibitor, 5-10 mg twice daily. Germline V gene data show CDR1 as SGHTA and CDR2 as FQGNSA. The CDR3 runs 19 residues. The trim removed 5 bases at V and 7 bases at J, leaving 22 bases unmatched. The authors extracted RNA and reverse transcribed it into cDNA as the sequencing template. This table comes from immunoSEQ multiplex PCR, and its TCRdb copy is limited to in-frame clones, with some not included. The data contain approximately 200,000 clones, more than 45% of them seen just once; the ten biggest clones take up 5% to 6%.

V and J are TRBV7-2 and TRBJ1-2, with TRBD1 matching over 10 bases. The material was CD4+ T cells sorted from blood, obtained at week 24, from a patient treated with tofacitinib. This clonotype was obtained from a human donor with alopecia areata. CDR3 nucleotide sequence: TGTGCCAGCAGCCCCTTAGGAACCGCCATCGACAGGGGGCTTAGTGGCTACACCTTC. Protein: CASSPLGTAIDRGLSGYTF.